The 22 T cell receptor beta chains listed next were all sequenced from one sample in a study of T cells in Graves' hyperthyroidism and ophthalmopathy. Amplification of TCR beta CDR3 regions used RNA as the template. The TCR CDR3 was amplified in a first-round RT-PCR using the HTBI primer set. In TCRdb, the multiplex PCR reads were re-called with MiXCR into one record per CDR3 protein. This table holds about 350,000 distinct CDR3 sequences, 17% found once. The sample taken for sequencing was blood. The source of these receptors is a woman in her twenties or thirties with Graves' hyperthyroidism that later progressed to Graves' ophthalmopathy.

V is TRBV2 and J is TRBJ2-7; TRBD2 aligns across 14 bases. Per the germline V gene, CDR1 is SNHLY and CDR2 is FYNNEI. This CDR3 comprises 17 residues. V gave up 6 bases and J gave up 0 bases; unmatched junction bases: 7. This CDR3 reads CASSGLAGGSISYEQYF. The DNA of the CDR3 is TGTGCCAGCAGCGGACTAGCGGGAGGATCCATCTCCTACGAGCAGTACTTC.

As for this clonotype: Given the absence of the conserved phenylalanine or tryptophan at the CDR3 end, a read error is likely. The CDR3 nucleotides are TGTGCCAGCAGCTTAGGGTACAATTCACCCCTCCACTAT. Translating it yields CASSLGYNSPLHY. The chain links TRBV7-8 to TRBJ1-6; D is ambiguous. V lost 1 base and J 7 bases, leaving 5 bases between the germline ends. This CDR3 is built from 13 residues. CDR1 is SGHVS, CDR2 FQNEAQ, per germline.

The chain uses TRBV5-1 and TRBJ1-5, with no clear D. Germline V gene data show CDR1 as SGHRS and CDR2 as YFSETQ. The CDR3 is 15 residues long. V was clipped by 0 bases and J by 2 bases, with 9 bases between them. CDR3 residues: CASSLDAAGNQPQHF. In nucleotides, the CDR3 is TGCGCCAGCAGCTTGGATGCCGCCGGCAATCAGCCCCAGCATTTT.

At least ten counts were recorded for this clonotype. The rearrangement joins TRBV28 to TRBJ2-2; D is perhaps TRBD1 or TRBD2 (5 bases each). Germline V gene sequence: CDR1 MDHEN, CDR2 SYDVKM. CDR3 length: 16 amino acids. V lost 6 bases, J lost 4 bases, and 18 bases lay in between. The CDR3 reads CASRKRGPIPTGELFF. The CDR3, as DNA: TGTGCCAGCAGAAAGAGGGGCCCCATTCCCACCGGGGAGCTGTTTTTT. The complete variable domain, with remaining parts taken from reference TRBV28 and TRBJ2-2, reads DVKVTQSSRYLVKRTGEKVFLECVQDMDHENMFWYRQDPGLGLRLIYFSYDVKMKEKGDIPEGYSVSREKKERFSLILESASTNQTSMYLCASRKRGPIPTGELFFGEGSRLTVL.

This clonotype was seen only a few times. The rearrangement uses TRBV5-6 and TRBJ2-7; D gene ambiguous. Germline CDR1 is SGHDT and CDR2 is YYEEEE. The CDR3 totals 12 residues. With 4 bases removed from V and 6 bases from J, the gap between germline ends came to 11 bases. CDR3 residues: CASSDSWGEQYF. The CDR3 DNA follows: TGTGCCAGCAGCGATTCATGGGGCGAGCAGTACTTC.

This rearrangement joins TRBV7-9 to TRBJ1-3, with 8 bases that match TRBD1. Looked up from germline, CDR1 is SEHNR and CDR2 is FQNEAQ (reference sequence). The length of the CDR3 is 14 residues. V shed 3 bases, J shed 5 bases, and the junction held 3 bases outside the gene matches. The CDR3 DNA follows: TGTGCCAGCAGCTTCGACAGGGGACGAAACACCATATATTTT. Translation: CASSFDRGRNTIYF.

The chain joins TRBV6-5 to TRBJ2-1; 9 positions agree with TRBD1. The CDR3 runs to 19 residues. Trimming cost V 0 bases and J 6 bases; bases outside gene matches: 15. The germline V gene has CDR1 MNHEY and CDR2 SVGAGI. CDR3 sequence: CASSYSPRDRARHINEQFF. For the CDR3, the DNA is TGTGCCAGCAGTTACTCCCCCCGGGACAGGGCTAGACACATCAATGAGCAGTTCTTC.

This clonotype was recorded at least ten times. The chain is built from TRBV28 and TRBJ1-5; D ambiguous. Looked up from germline, CDR1 is MDHEN and CDR2 is SYDVKM. The CDR3 is 16 amino acids. Trimming took 4 bases from V and 0 from J, leaving 13 bases between them. The CDR3 sequence: CASSSHSDSSNQPQHF. In DNA form, the CDR3 reads TGTGCCAGCAGTTCACACTCGGATAGTAGCAATCAGCCCCAGCATTTT.

This clonotype has more than one count but fewer than ten. This sequence joins TRBV29-1 and TRBJ2-7, with 7 bases lining up with TRBD1. The CDR3 runs to 15 residues. Germline V gene data show CDR1 as SQVTM and CDR2 as ANQGSEA. V shed 3 bases and J 10 bases; nucleotides not matched to a gene: 18. The CDR3 is CSVDEPTGLVTIQYF. CDR3 DNA: TGCAGCGTTGATGAACCGACAGGGCTCGTTACGATACAGTACTTC.

This clonotype was counted only a few times. V gene TRBV20-1 combines with J gene TRBJ2-3, with D perhaps matching TRBD1 (6 bases). The CDR3 runs 16 residues. Between the trimmed V and J ends, which lost 4 bases and 6 bases, there was a span of 23 bases. CDR1 and CDR2 from the germline V gene are DFQATT and SNEGSKA (reference sequence). The CDR3 here is CSANPSNREKRDTQYF. CDR3 DNA sequence: TGCAGTGCTAACCCAAGTAACAGGGAGAAGCGGGATACGCAGTATTTT.

Ten or more counts support this clonotype. This rearrangement joins TRBV4-1 to TRBJ1-1; 9 bases match TRBD1. The CDR3 spans 16 residues. CDR1 is MGHRA and CDR2 is YSYEKL in the germline V gene. V was clipped by 4 bases and J by 3 bases; unmatched bases: 9. The CDR3 spells CASSPIQTGGYTEAFF. CDR3 sequence (DNA): TGCGCCAGCAGCCCGATTCAGACAGGGGGTTACACTGAAGCTTTCTTT.

This chain joins TRBV7-9 and TRBJ2-7, with unresolved D. CDR3 size: 12 residues. The V end lost 1 base, the J end lost 6 bases, and 7 bases lay between the germline ends. The germline gives CDR1 SEHNR, CDR2 FQNEAQ (reference sequence). CDR3 in DNA: TGTGCCAGCAGCTTAGTCCTCTCCGAGCAGTACTTC. It specifies CASSLVLSEQYF. Full variable domain (rest looked up from reference TRBV7-9 and TRBJ2-7): DTGVSQNPRHKITKRGQNVTFRCDPISEHNRLYWYRQTLGQGPEFLTYFQNEAQLEKSRLLSDRFSAERPKGSFSTLEIQRTEQGDSAMYLCASSLVLSEQYFGPGTRLTVT.

This clonotype was recorded at least ten times. The chain couples TRBV5-6 to TRBJ2-7; the D is unclear. V lost 4 bases to trimming and J lost 0 bases, with 8 bases between them. CDR1 and CDR2 from the germline V gene are SGHDT and YYEEEE. The CDR3 has 13 residues. The CDR3 here is CASSHDISYEQYF. CDR3 nucleotides: TGTGCCAGCAGCCACGACATCTCCTACGAGCAGTACTTC.

Many counts were recorded for this clonotype. This chain connects TRBV12-3 or TRBV12-4 to TRBJ2-3, with D unclear. CDR3 length equals 16 residues. V lost 3 bases and J 4 bases, leaving 17 bases between the germline ends. The CDR3 loop reads CASSFLGPPAADTQYF. Written as DNA, the CDR3 is TGTGCCAGCAGTTTTTTAGGACCCCCGGCGGCAGATACGCAGTATTTT.

This clonotype has only a few counts. The gene calls are TRBV2 and TRBJ1-3, with 12 bases aligning to TRBD1. The CDR3 is made up of 16 amino acids. CDR1 SNHLY and CDR2 FYNNEI come from the germline V gene. J lost 15 bases, V lost 0 bases, and 12 bases had no gene match. The DNA of the CDR3 is TGTGCCAGCAGTGAAGCGTTGGGACAGGGGGCCATGCCTCCATATTTT. Residues: CASSEALGQGAMPPYF. The variable domain in full, with the rest retrieved from reference TRBV2 and TRBJ1-3, is EPEVTQTPSHQVTQMGQEVILRCVPISNHLYFYWYRQILGQKVEFLVSFYNNEISEKSEIFDDQFSVERPDGSNFTLKIRSTKLEDSAMYFCASSEALGQGAMPPYFGEGSWLTVV.

This clonotype occurred many times. J is TRBJ2-7 and V is TRBV11-2; no clear D gene. The CDR3 totals 14 residues. Trimming cost V 0 bases and J 2 bases, with 8 bases left between them. Germline assignment: CDR1 SGHAT and CDR2 FQNNGV. CDR3 sequence (DNA): TGTGCCAGCAGCTTAGATCATGGACCCTACGAGCAGTACTTC. This translates into CASSLDHGPYEQYF.

This clonotype occurred a few times. This sequence joins TRBV25-1 and TRBJ2-1, with D maybe TRBD2 (6 bases). Germline values: CDR1 MGHDK, CDR2 SYGVNS. This CDR3 is built from 15 residues. The V end was cut by 6 bases, the J end by 4 bases, with 16 bases between. CDR3 sequence reads: CASSSPGTHYNEQFF. The CDR3 DNA reads as TGTGCCAGCAGCTCCCCTGGGACTCATTACAATGAGCAGTTCTTC.

This clonotype has a count of ten or more. The chain is built from TRBV18 and TRBJ1-5; no reliable D call. Germline CDR1 and CDR2: KGHSH and LQKENI. This CDR3 spans 15 amino acids. V lost 6 bases and J 0 bases, leaving 12 bases between the germline ends. The CDR3 region is CASSESWNSNQPQHF. The CDR3 DNA is TGTGCCAGCTCCGAAAGTTGGAATAGCAATCAGCCCCAGCATTTT.

This chain links TRBV15 with TRBJ2-7, with D unclear. The CDR3 is 13 amino acids. V was trimmed by 6 bases and J by 3 bases, leaving 12 bases between them. Germline V CDR1 and CDR2: LNHNV, YYDKDF (reference sequence). The CDR3: CATSAEHHYEQYF. For the CDR3, the DNA is TGTGCCACCAGTGCGGAACACCACTACGAGCAGTACTTC.

The chain is built from TRBV7-9 and TRBJ1-4, with D unresolved. The V end lost 1 base, the J end lost 7 bases, and 10 bases lay between the germline ends. Germline V gene data show CDR1 as SEHNR and CDR2 as FQNEAQ (reference sequence). The CDR3 spans 14 residues. The CDR3 region is CASSLEVSGEKLFF. The CDR3 bases are TGTGCCAGCAGCTTAGAAGTTTCCGGTGAAAAACTGTTTTTT. The complete variable domain, with remaining parts taken from reference TRBV7-9 and TRBJ1-4, reads DTGVSQNPRHKITKRGQNVTFRCDPISEHNRLYWYRQTLGQGPEFLTYFQNEAQLEKSRLLSDRFSAERPKGSFSTLEIQRTEQGDSAMYLCASSLEVSGEKLFFGSGTQLSVL.

In this sample, this clonotype turned up many times. This chain links TRBV5-1 with TRBJ2-7, with D tentatively TRBD1 (6 bases). V lost 4 bases and J lost 6, with 20 bases in between. The CDR3 is made up of 15 amino acids. The germline gives CDR1 SGHRS, CDR2 YFSETQ. CDR3 protein: CASSNGWQGSAEQYF. For the CDR3, the DNA is TGCGCCAGCAGCAACGGGTGGCAGGGGAGCGCCGAGCAGTACTTC.

Many counts were recorded for this clonotype. The chain joins TRBV7-8 to TRBJ2-3, with D unresolved. V was clipped by 0 bases and J by 7 bases, with 23 bases between them. CDR3 length: 18 residues. Germline values: CDR1 SGHVS, CDR2 FQNEAQ. CDR3 loop: CASSLAESRLIVENTQYF. The CDR3 nucleotides are TGTGCCAGCAGCTTAGCGGAAAGTCGGCTTATAGTCGAGAATACGCAGTATTTT.